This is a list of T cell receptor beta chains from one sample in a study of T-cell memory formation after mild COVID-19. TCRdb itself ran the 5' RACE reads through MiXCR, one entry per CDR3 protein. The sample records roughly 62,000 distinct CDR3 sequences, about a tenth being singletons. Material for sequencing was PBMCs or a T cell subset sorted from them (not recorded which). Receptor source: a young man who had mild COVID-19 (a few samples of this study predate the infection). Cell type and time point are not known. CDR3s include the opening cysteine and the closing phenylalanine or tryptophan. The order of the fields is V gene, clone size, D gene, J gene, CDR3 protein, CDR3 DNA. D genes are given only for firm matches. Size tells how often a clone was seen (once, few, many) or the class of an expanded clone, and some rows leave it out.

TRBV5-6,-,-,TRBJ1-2,CASSLPGKSGYTF,TGTGCCAGCAGCTTGCCCGGGAAGTCAGGCTACACCTTC
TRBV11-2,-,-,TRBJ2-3,CASSPATDTQYF,TGTGCCAGCAGCCCCGCCACAGATACGCAGTATTTT
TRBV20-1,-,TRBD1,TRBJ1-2,CSADTGGSGYTF,TGCAGTGCGGATACAGGGGGCTCGGGCTACACCTTC
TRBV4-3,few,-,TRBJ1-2,CASSQAQGSYGYTF,TGCGCCAGCAGCCAGGCACAGGGTAGCTATGGCTACACCTTC
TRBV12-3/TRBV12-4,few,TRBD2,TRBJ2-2,CASTLGLAGAGELFF,TGTGCCAGCACCCTGGGACTAGCGGGGGCCGGGGAGCTGTTTTTT
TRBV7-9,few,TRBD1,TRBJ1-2,CASSQGEGGPIYGYTF,TGTGCCAGCAGCCAGGGGGAGGGCGGGCCAATTTATGGCTACACCTTC
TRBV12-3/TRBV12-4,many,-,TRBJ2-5,CASRDTLGETQYF,TGTGCCAGCAGGGACACCTTGGGGGAGACCCAGTACTTC
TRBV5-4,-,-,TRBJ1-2,CASSLNRDLDYGYTF,TGTGCCAGCAGCTTGAACAGGGATCTCGACTATGGCTACACCTTC
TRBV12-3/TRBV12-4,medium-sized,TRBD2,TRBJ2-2,CASSLGTITGELFF,TGTGCCAGCAGCCTCGGGACTATCACCGGGGAGCTGTTTTTT
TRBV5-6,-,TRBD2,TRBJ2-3,CASSFVLAGLADTQYF,TGTGCCAGCAGCTTCGTTTTAGCGGGGTTGGCAGATACGCAGTATTTT
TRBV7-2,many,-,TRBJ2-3,CASSRDRLDTQYF,TGTGCCAGCAGCAGGGACCGCCTGGATACGCAGTATTTT
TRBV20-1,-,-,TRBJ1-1,CSASRRGVEAFF,TGCAGTGCTAGCAGGCGTGGGGTTGAAGCTTTCTTT
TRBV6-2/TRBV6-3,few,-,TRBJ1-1,CASSLSPRTEAFF,TGTGCCAGCAGTTTATCGCCGCGAACTGAAGCTTTCTTT
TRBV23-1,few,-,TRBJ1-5,CASSRAWKSSNQPQHF,TGCGCCAGCAGCCGGGCCTGGAAGTCTAGCAATCAGCCCCAGCATTTT
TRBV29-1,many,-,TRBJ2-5,CSVGGLETQYF,TGCAGCGTCGGGGGTTTGGAGACCCAGTACTTC
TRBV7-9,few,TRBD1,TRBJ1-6,CASSLGDRQSPLHF,TGTGCCAGCAGCTTAGGGGACAGGCAATCACCCCTCCACTTT
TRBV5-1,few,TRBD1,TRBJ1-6,CASSLGQSNSPLHF,TGCGCCAGCAGCCTGGGACAGTCTAATTCACCCCTCCACTTT
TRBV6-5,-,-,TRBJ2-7,CASSYVQGGEQYF,TGTGCCAGCAGTTATGTACAGGGAGGCGAGCAGTACTTC
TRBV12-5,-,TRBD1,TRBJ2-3,CASGQDRATDTQYF,TGTGCTAGTGGCCAGGACAGGGCCACAGATACGCAGTATTTT
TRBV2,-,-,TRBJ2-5,CASSANWGETQYF,TGTGCCAGCAGTGCTAATTGGGGCGAGACCCAGTACTTC
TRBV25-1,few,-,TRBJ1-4,CASSEYYHATNEKLFF,TGTGCCAGCAGTGAATATTACCATGCAACTAATGAAAAACTGTTTTTT
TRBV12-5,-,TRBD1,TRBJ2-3,CASGPNRGGTDTQYF,TGTGCTAGTGGTCCTAACAGGGGAGGCACAGATACGCAGTATTTT
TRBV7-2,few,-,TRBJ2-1,CASSLFTAGRYNEQFF,TGTGCCAGCAGCTTATTTACGGCAGGGCGATACAATGAGCAGTTCTTC
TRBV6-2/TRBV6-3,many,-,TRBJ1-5,CASSRSTGPNQPQHF,TGTGCCAGCAGTCGGTCGACAGGCCCCAATCAGCCCCAGCATTTT
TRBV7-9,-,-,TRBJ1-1,CASSLDANTEAFF,TGTGCCAGCAGCTTAGACGCGAACACTGAAGCTTTCTTT
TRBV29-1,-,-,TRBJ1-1,CSIPRENTEAFF,TGCAGCATTCCCAGGGAGAACACTGAAGCTTTCTTT
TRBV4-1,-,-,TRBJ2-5,CASSQDSTLETQYF,TGCGCCAGCAGCCAAGATTCGACCCTCGAGACCCAGTACTTC
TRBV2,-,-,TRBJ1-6,CASNPPPSYNSPLHF,TGTGCCAGCAATCCACCTCCCTCCTATAATTCACCCCTCCACTTT
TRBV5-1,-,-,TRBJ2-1,CASSLSHNEQFF,TGCGCCAGCAGCTTGTCACACAATGAGCAGTTCTTC
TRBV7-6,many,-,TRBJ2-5,CASSPLTQETQYF,TGTGCCAGCAGCCCTCTTACCCAAGAGACCCAGTACTTC
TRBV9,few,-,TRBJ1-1,CASSVGLGVNTEAFF,TGTGCCAGCAGCGTAGGGCTAGGGGTGAACACTGAAGCTTTCTTT
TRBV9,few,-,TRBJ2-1,CASSVGGGQIVTYNEQFF,TGTGCCAGCAGCGTAGGAGGTGGGCAGATCGTTACCTACAATGAGCAGTTCTTC
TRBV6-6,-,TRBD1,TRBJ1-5,CASSYRQGGGNQPQHF,TGTGCCAGCAGTTACCGACAGGGAGGGGGCAATCAGCCCCAGCATTTT
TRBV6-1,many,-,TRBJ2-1,CASSPRNNEQFF,TGTGCCAGCAGTCCGAGGAACAATGAGCAGTTCTTC
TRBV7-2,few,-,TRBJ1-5,CASSLFQGNQPQHF,TGTGCCAGCAGCTTATTCCAGGGCAATCAGCCCCAGCATTTT
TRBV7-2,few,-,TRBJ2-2,CASSLRPEFGELFF,TGTGCCAGCAGCTTACGGCCAGAGTTCGGGGAGCTGTTTTTT
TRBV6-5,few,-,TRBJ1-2,CASYGQPGGYTF,TGTGCCAGCTACGGACAACCGGGTGGCTACACCTTC
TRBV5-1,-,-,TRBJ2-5,CASSLGGDETQYF,TGCGCCAGCAGCTTGGGTGGGGATGAGACCCAGTACTTC
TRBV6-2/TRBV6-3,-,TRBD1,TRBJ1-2,CASTEPRGNYGYTF,TGTGCCAGCACCGAACCCAGGGGGAACTATGGCTACACCTTC
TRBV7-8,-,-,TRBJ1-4,CASSLGALDEKLFF,TGTGCCAGCAGCTTAGGGGCCTTGGATGAAAAACTGTTTTTT
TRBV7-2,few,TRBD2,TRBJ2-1,CASSPTSGGPGEQFF,TGTGCCAGCAGCCCGACTAGCGGGGGGCCGGGTGAGCAGTTCTTC
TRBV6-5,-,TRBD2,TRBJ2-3,CASSSLAPDTQYF,TGTGCCAGCAGTTCACTAGCGCCAGATACGCAGTATTTT
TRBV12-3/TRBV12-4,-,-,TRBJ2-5,CASSLISGETQYF,TGTGCCAGCAGTTTAATTAGTGGCGAGACCCAGTACTTC
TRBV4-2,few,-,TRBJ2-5,CASSQGGAGAETQYF,TGTGCCAGCAGCCAAGGGGGTGCGGGGGCCGAGACCCAGTACTTC
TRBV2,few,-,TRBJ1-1,CASTTGGRGTEAFF,TGTGCCAGCACGACCGGGGGCAGGGGCACTGAAGCTTTCTTT
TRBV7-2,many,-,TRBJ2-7,CATQARGSSYEQYF,TGTGCCACCCAAGCTCGGGGGAGCTCCTACGAGCAGTACTTC
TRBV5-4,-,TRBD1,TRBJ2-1,CASSIRTGGGGEQFF,TGTGCCAGCAGCATCCGAACAGGGGGCGGAGGTGAGCAGTTCTTC
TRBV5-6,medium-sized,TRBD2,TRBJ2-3,CASSLFQRGSTDTQYF,TGTGCCAGCAGCTTGTTCCAGCGGGGGAGCACAGATACGCAGTATTTT
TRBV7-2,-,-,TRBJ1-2,CASSFDSFNYGYTF,TGTGCCAGCAGCTTCGACAGCTTCAACTATGGCTACACCTTC
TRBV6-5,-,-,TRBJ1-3,CASIGSGNTIYF,TGTGCCAGCATCGGGTCTGGAAACACCATATATTTT
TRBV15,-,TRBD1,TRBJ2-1,CATSRRAAGGFEQFF,TGTGCCACCAGCAGACGGGCGGCAGGGGGCTTTGAGCAGTTCTTC
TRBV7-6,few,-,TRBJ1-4,CASSLQAVGEKLFF,TGTGCCAGCAGCTTACAGGCGGTTGGTGAAAAACTGTTTTTT
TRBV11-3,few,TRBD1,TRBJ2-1,CASSSGQGYNEQFF,TGTGCCAGCAGCTCGGGACAGGGATACAATGAGCAGTTCTTC
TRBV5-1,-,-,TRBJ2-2,CASSLSTWKNTGELFF,TGCGCCAGCAGCTTAAGTACTTGGAAGAACACCGGGGAGCTGTTTTTT
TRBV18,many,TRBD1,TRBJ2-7,CASSPSRDRGEEQYF,TGTGCCAGCTCACCGTCCCGGGACAGGGGCGAGGAGCAGTACTTC